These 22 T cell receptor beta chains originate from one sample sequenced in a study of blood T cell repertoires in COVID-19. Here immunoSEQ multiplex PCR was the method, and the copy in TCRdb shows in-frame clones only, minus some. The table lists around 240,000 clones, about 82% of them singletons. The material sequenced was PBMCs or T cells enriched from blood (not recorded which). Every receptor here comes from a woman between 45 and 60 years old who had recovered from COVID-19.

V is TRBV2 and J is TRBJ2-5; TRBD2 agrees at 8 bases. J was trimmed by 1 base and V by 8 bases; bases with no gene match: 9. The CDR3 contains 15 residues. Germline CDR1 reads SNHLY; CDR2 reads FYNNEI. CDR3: CASSSGGVRQETQYF. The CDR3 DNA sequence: TGTGCCAGCTCGTCGGGGGGGGTACGCCAAGAGACCCAGTACTTC.

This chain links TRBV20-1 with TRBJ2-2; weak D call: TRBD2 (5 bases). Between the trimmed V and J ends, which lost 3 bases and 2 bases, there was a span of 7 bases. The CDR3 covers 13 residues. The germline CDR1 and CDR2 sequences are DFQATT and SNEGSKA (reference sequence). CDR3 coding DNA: TGCAGTGCTAGTGACTATAACACCGGGGAGCTGTTTTTT. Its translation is CSASDYNTGELFF.

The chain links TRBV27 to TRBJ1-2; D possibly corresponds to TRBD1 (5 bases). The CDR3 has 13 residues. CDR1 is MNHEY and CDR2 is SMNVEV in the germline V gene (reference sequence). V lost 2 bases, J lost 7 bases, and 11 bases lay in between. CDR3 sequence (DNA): TGTGCCAGCAGTTTACAAAGGGGCTCTGGCTACACCTTC. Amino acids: CASSLQRGSGYTF.

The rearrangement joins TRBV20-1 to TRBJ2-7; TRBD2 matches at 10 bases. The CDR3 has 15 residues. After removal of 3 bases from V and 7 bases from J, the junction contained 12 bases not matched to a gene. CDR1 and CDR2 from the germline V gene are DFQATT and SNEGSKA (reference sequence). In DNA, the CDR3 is TGCAGTGCTAGTCCCCCGACAGCGGGAGGGTATGAGCAGTACTTC. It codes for CSASPPTAGGYEQYF.

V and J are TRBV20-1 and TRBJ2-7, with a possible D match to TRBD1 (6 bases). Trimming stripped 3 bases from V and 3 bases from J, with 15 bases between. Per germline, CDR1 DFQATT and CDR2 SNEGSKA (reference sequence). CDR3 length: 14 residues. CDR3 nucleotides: TGCAGTGCTAGTGATGGGGGCTCGGACTACGAGCAGTACTTC. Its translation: CSASDGGSDYEQYF.

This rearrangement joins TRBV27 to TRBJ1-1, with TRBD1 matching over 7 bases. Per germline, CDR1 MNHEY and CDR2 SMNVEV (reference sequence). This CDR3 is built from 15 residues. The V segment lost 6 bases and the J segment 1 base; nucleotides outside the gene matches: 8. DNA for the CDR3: TGTGCCAGCAGAGCAGGGGGAAGTGGGAACACTGAAGCTTTCTTT. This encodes CASRAGGSGNTEAFF.

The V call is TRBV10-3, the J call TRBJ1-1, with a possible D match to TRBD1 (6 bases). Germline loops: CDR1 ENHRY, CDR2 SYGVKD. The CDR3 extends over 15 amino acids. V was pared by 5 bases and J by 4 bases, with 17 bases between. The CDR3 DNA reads TGTGCCATCAGTACCCCGACAGGCCTGGGCACTGAAGCTTTCTTT. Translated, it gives CAISTPTGLGTEAFF.

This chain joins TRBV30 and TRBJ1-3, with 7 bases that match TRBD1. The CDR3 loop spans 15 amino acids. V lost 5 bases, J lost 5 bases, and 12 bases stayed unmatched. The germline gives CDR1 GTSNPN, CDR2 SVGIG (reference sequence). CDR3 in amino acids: CAWGDPGTVRNTIYF. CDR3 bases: TGTGCCTGGGGGGACCCCGGGACAGTCCGAAACACCATATATTTT.

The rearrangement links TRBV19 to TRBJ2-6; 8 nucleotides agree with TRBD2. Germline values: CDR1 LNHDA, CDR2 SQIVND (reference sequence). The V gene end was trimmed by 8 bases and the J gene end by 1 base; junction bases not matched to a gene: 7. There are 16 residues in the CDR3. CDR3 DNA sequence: TGTGCCAGTCTCTTAGGCGGGAGGTCTGGGGCCAACGTCCTGACTTTC. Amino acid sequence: CASLLGGRSGANVLTF.

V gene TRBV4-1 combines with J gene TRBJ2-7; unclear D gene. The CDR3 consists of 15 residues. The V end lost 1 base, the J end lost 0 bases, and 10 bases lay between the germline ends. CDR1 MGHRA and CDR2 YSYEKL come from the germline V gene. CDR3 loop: CASSQAVSSSYEQYF. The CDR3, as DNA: TGCGCCAGCAGCCAAGCCGTATCTTCCTCCTACGAGCAGTACTTC.

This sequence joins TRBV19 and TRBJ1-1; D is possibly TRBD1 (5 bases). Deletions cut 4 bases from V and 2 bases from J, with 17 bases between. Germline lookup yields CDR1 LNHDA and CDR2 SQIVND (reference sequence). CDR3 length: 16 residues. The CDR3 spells CASSRRQISSNTEAFF. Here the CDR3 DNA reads TGTGCCAGTAGTAGGAGACAGATCTCCTCAAACACTGAAGCTTTCTTT.

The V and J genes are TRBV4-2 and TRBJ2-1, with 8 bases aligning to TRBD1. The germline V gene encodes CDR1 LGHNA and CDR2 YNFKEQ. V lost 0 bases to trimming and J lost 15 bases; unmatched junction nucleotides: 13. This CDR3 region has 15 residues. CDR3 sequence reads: CASSQDLGGRDRRFF. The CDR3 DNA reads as TGTGCCAGCAGCCAAGATCTCGGGGGTAGGGACAGGAGGTTCTTC.

CDR3: CASSQVGGRAPDTQYF. The CDR3 DNA reads TGTGCCAGCAGCCAAGTCGGCGGGAGAGCGCCAGATACGCAGTATTTT. The chain employs TRBV3-1 (or the pseudogene TRBV3-2) and TRBJ2-3, with 7 bases aligning to TRBD2. The CDR3 has 16 residues. The trim removed 1 base at V and 4 bases at J, leaving 8 bases unmatched. Germline assignment: CDR1 LGHDT and CDR2 YNNKEL (reference sequence).

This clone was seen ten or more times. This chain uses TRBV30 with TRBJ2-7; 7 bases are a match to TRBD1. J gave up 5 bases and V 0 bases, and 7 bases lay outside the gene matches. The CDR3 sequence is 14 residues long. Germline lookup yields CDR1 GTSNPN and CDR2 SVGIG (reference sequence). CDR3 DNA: TGTGCCTGGAGTGTCAACAGGGGTGGCCACGAGCAGTACTTC. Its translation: CAWSVNRGGHEQYF.

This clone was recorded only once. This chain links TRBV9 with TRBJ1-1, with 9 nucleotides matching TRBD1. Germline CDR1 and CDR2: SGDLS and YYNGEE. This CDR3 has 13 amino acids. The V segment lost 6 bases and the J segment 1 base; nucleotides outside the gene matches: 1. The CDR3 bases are TGTGCCAGCAAACAGGGGGCGAACACTGAAGCTTTCTTT. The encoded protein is CASKQGANTEAFF. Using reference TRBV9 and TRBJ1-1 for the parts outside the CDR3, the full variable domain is DSGVTQTPKHLITATGQRVTLRCSPRSGDLSVYWYQQSLDQGLQFLIQYYNGEERAKGNILERFSAQQFPDLHSELNLSSLELGDSALYFCASKQGANTEAFFGQGTRLTVV.

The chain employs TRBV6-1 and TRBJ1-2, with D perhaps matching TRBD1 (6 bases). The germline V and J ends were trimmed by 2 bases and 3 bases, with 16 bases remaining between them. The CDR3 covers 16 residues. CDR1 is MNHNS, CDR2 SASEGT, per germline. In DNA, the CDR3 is TGTGCCAGCAGTGAAAGCCTTTTACAGGGATACTATGGCTACACCTTC. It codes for CASSESLLQGYYGYTF.

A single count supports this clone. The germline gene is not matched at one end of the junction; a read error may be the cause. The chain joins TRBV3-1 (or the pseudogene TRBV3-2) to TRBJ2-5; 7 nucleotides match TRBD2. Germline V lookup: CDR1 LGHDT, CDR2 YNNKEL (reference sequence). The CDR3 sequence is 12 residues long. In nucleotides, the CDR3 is TGTGCCAGCAGCCAGGCCGGGACTACCCGGCACTTC. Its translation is CASSQAGTTRHF.

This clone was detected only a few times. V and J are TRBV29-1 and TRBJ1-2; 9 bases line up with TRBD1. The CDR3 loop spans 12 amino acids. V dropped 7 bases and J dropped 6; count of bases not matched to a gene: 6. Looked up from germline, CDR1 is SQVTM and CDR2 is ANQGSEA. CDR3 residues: CSGRGQGHGYTF. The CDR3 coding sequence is TGCAGCGGGCGGGGACAGGGCCATGGCTACACCTTC. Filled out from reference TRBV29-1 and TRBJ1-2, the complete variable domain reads SAVISQKPSRDICQRGTSLTIQCQVDSQVTMMFWYRQQPGQSLTLIATANQGSEATYESGFVIDKFPISRPNLTFSTLTVSNMSPEDSSIYLCSGRGQGHGYTFGSGTRLTVV.

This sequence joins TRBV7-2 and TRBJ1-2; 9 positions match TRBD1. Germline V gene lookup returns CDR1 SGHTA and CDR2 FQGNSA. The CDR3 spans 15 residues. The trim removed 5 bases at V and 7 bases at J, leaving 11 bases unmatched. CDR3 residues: CASSPFTDRGSGYTF. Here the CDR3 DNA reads TGTGCCAGCAGCCCCTTCACGGACAGGGGAAGTGGCTACACCTTC.

The CDR3 DNA is TGCGCCAGCAGCCAAGACTGGACAGTGGGTAACTATGGCTACACCTTC. It codes for CASSQDWTVGNYGYTF. V and J are TRBV4-1 and TRBJ1-2; the D gene is possibly TRBD1 (6 bases). V gave up 0 bases and J gave up 1 base, with 12 bases separating them. Germline-derived CDR1 and CDR2 are MGHRA and YSYEKL. The CDR3 is 16 amino acids.

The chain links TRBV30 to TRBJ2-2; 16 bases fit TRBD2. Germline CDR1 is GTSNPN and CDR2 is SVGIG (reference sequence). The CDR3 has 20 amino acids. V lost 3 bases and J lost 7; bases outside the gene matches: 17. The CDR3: CAWRPISGTSGRAGIGELFF. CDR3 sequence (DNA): TGTGCCTGGAGGCCTATCTCCGGGACTAGCGGGAGGGCCGGGATCGGGGAGCTGTTTTTT.

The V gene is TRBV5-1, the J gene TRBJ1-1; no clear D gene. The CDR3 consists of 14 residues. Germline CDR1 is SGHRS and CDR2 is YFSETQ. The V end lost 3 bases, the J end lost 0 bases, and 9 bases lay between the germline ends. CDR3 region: CASSYTAVNTEAFF. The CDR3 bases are TGCGCCAGCAGCTACACAGCGGTGAACACTGAAGCTTTCTTT.